This paragraph reports one T cell receptor beta chain. Its cognate antigen is unknown. The record originates from a study of T-cell memory formation after mild COVID-19. Study-level points and caveats: Among CD4+ contracting clones, most were CM and EM, and CD8+ ones EMRA. Later expanders leaned toward CD4+, whereas clones contracting from day 15 to 85 were balanced CD4/CD8.

TCRdb re-called the 5' RACE reads with MiXCR, one entry per CDR3 protein. This sample has around 180,000 distinct CDR3 sequences; roughly 17% occur once, and the top ten carry around 2%. Germline V gives CDR1 SGDLS, CDR2 YYNGEE. The V end was cut by 3 bases, the J end by 3 bases, with 6 bases between. CDR3 length: 12 residues. This TCR derives from an adult woman who had mild COVID-19 (a few samples of this study predate the infection). Cell type and time point are not known. V is TRBV9 and J is TRBJ1-1; D ambiguous. Sequencing input: PBMCs or a T cell subset sorted from them (not recorded which). In DNA form, the CDR3 reads TGTGCCAGCAGCGGGAGTCACACTGAAGCTTTCTTT. Amino acid sequence: CASSGSHTEAFF.